One sample yielded the 26 T cell receptor beta chains listed below, sequenced in a study of blood T cell repertoires in COVID-19. Only in-frame clones appear in the TCRdb table, and some are missing; sequencing was by immunoSEQ multiplex PCR. The table lists around 180,000 clones, under 80% of them singletons. The sample taken for sequencing was peripheral blood. The receptors were gathered from a woman over 75 with acute or convalescent COVID-19.

The chain uses TRBV9 and TRBJ1-4; 7 bases map to TRBD1. With V trimmed by 0 bases and J by 7 bases, 9 bases remained unmatched. Germline lookup yields CDR1 SGDLS and CDR2 YYNGEE. The CDR3 is 16 residues long. The CDR3 DNA follows: TGTGCCAGCAGCGTAGGGGTGACAGGGACTTCTGAAAAACTGTTTTTT. Its protein is CASSVGVTGTSEKLFF.

J is TRBJ1-3 and V is TRBV27; tentative D call: TRBD1 (5 bases). CDR3 length equals 17 residues. Trimming left V 1 base short and J 0 bases short, with 13 bases between. Germline assignment: CDR1 MNHEY and CDR2 SMNVEV (reference sequence). The CDR3 coding sequence is TGTGCCAGCAGTTTATTTTCCGGGGGGTTCTCTGGAAACACCATATATTTT. Protein: CASSLFSGGFSGNTIYF.

The table lists this clone with a count of one. This sequence joins TRBV11-2 and TRBJ2-7; D unresolved. Germline V gene data show CDR1 as SGHAT and CDR2 as FQNNGV. The ends were cut back, 1 base at V and 4 bases at J, with 11 bases in the middle. The length of the CDR3 is 14 residues. CDR3 bases: TGTGCCAGCAGCTTAGGGCTAGAACCTTACGAGCAGTACTTC. Residues: CASSLGLEPYEQYF.

The chain combines TRBV18 with TRBJ1-1; D gene uncertain. The length of the CDR3 is 15 residues. Per the germline V gene, CDR1 is KGHSH and CDR2 is LQKENI. Trimming stripped 3 bases from V and 2 bases from J, with 13 bases between. The CDR3 spells CASSPGGLTNTEAFF. CDR3 sequence (DNA): TGTGCCAGCTCACCCGGTGGACTCACCAACACTGAAGCTTTCTTT. The entire variable domain, with the rest obtained from reference TRBV18 and TRBJ1-1, is as follows: NAGVMQNPRHLVRRRGQEARLRCSPMKGHSHVYWYRQLPEEGLKFMVYLQKENIIDESGMPKERFSAEFPKEGPSILRIQQVVRGDSAAYFCASSPGGLTNTEAFFGQGTRLTVV.

The chain employs TRBV7-2 and TRBJ2-7; 7 bases line up with TRBD1. CDR3 length equals 13 residues. The V segment lost 5 bases and the J segment 3 bases; nucleotides outside the gene matches: 4. The germline V gene has CDR1 SGHTA and CDR2 FQGNSA. The CDR3 DNA sequence: TGTGCCAGCAGCGCCGGACAGGACTACGAGCAGTACTTC. This codes for CASSAGQDYEQYF.

The rearrangement uses TRBV5-1 and TRBJ1-4, with D possibly TRBD1 on 5 matching bases. V was shortened by 3 bases and J by 5 bases, with 17 bases between the two germline ends. The CDR3 extends over 16 amino acids. Germline CDR1 is SGHRS and CDR2 is YFSETQ. CDR3 loop: CASSWTGVTANEKLFF. CDR3 DNA: TGCGCCAGCAGCTGGACGGGGGTGACAGCGAATGAAAAACTGTTTTTT.

This chain uses TRBV7-6 with TRBJ1-2, with D maybe TRBD1 (6 bases). Germline values: CDR1 SGHVS, CDR2 FNYEAQ. CDR3 length equals 16 residues. Deletions cut 5 bases from V and 6 bases from J, with 22 bases between. The CDR3 nucleotides read TGTGCCAGCAGCATCCGGGGGGACACCAACCGGGATGGCTACACCTTC. This codes for CASSIRGDTNRDGYTF.

This clone was seen only a few times. Other DNA sequences in the same sample also yield this CDR3. This sequence joins TRBV30 and TRBJ1-5; D is unresolved. Germline V CDR1 and CDR2: GTSNPN, SVGIG (reference sequence). Between the trimmed V and J ends, which lost 2 bases and 3 bases, there was a span of 8 bases. This CDR3 has 13 residues. The chain's CDR3 is CAWSRQDNQPQHF. The CDR3 DNA follows: TGTGCCTGGAGTCGGCAGGACAATCAGCCCCAGCATTTT.

V gene TRBV3-1 (or the pseudogene TRBV3-2) combines with J gene TRBJ1-1, with D perhaps TRBD1 (5 bases). This CDR3 comprises 14 residues. V lost 2 bases to trimming and J lost 5 bases, with 12 bases between them. Germline assignment: CDR1 LGHDT and CDR2 YNNKEL (reference sequence). The CDR3 coding sequence is TGTGCCAGCAGCCAAACCTCAGGGAGGACTGAAGCTTTCTTT. Residues: CASSQTSGRTEAFF.

The CDR3 coding sequence is TGCAGCGTTGCCGGGCAATCCGGGACAGGGATGAATTCACCCCTCCACTTT. This sequence encodes CSVAGQSGTGMNSPLHF. The gene calls are TRBV29-1 and TRBJ1-6; 9 nucleotides align to TRBD1. Trimming at V came to 4 bases and at J to 7 bases, leaving 14 bases not matched to a gene. Germline V gives CDR1 SQVTM, CDR2 ANQGSEA. The CDR3 sequence is 17 residues long. Using reference TRBV29-1 and TRBJ1-6 for the parts outside the CDR3, the full variable domain is SAVISQKPSRDICQRGTSLTIQCQVDSQVTMMFWYRQQPGQSLTLIATANQGSEATYESGFVIDKFPISRPNLTFSTLTVSNMSPEDSSIYLCSVAGQSGTGMNSPLHFGNGTRLTVT.

This clone appeared a single time. The CDR3 DNA follows: TGTGCCATCAGTGAGTCTAACAAGCAAGAGACCCAGTACTTC. Translating gives CAISESNKQETQYF. J is TRBJ2-5 and V is TRBV10-3; D is undetermined. Trimming took off 0 bases at V and 2 bases at J, with 7 bases between the two ends. The CDR3 sequence is 14 residues long. CDR1 and CDR2 (germline): ENHRY, SYGVKD.

CDR3 in DNA: TGTGCCAGTAGTATGCCCACTAACAACTACAATGAGCAGTTCTTC. Protein: CASSMPTNNYNEQFF. This chain joins TRBV19 and TRBJ2-1; no clear D gene. The germline V and J ends were trimmed by 3 bases and 3 bases, with 12 bases remaining between them. Germline CDR1 reads LNHDA; CDR2 reads SQIVND (reference sequence). The CDR3 spans 15 residues.

A few counts support this clone. The CDR3 coding sequence is TGTGCCAGCAGCTCCAAGGACTCGTACCAAGAGACCCAGTACTTC. Protein sequence: CASSSKDSYQETQYF. The chain employs TRBV5-4 and TRBJ2-5; D is possibly TRBD2 (5 bases). Trimming took 3 bases from V and 0 from J, leaving 12 bases between them. This CDR3 has 15 amino acids. Germline CDR1 reads SGHNT; CDR2 reads YYREEE (reference sequence).

V and J are TRBV6-6 and TRBJ2-6; D remains ambiguous. The germline CDR1 and CDR2 sequences are MNHNY and SVGAGI (reference sequence). V was cut by 6 bases and J by 4 bases, with 7 bases left in between. There are 13 residues in the CDR3. The CDR3 loop reads CASSRGGANVLTF. The DNA of the CDR3 is TGTGCCAGCAGCCGCGGCGGGGCCAACGTCCTGACTTTC.

This clone appeared once. DNA for the CDR3: TGTGCCAGTACGCCGCAGGGGTGGGGCTACACCTTC. It specifies CASTPQGWGYTF. This chain joins TRBV19 and TRBJ1-2; D may be TRBD1 (6 bases). The CDR3 spans 12 residues. Trimming cost V 7 bases and J 8 bases, with 14 bases left between them. Germline CDR1 reads LNHDA; CDR2 reads SQIVND (reference sequence). The whole variable domain, filled in from reference TRBV19 and TRBJ1-2, reads DGGITQSPKYLFRKEGQNVTLSCEQNLNHDAMYWYRQDPGQGLRLIYYSQIVNDFQKGDIAEGYSVSREKKESFPLTVTSAQKNPTAFYLCASTPQGWGYTFGSGTRLTVV.

The CDR3 nucleotides are TGTGCCAGCAGTCCACCCTCCGGCGGGACCGCCAACCTCCACTTT. This sequence encodes CASSPPSGGTANLHF. V and J are TRBV28 and TRBJ1-6, with D possibly matching TRBD1 (5 bases). The V gene lost 5 bases and the J gene lost 15 bases, with 23 bases spanning the gap. From germline, CDR1 is MDHEN and CDR2 SYDVKM. CDR3 length: 15 amino acids.

For the CDR3, the DNA is TGTGCCATCAGAAACCTAGCTAGCGGAAGATCCTACGAGCAGTACTTC. Amino acid sequence: CAIRNLASGRSYEQYF. V is TRBV10-3 and J is TRBJ2-7; 7 nucleotides align to TRBD2. The CDR3 is 16 amino acids. Losses at the gene ends were 6 bases for V and 1 base for J; bases not matched to a gene: 12. Germline CDR1 reads ENHRY; CDR2 reads SYGVKD.

This clone was picked up a small number of times. The chain joins TRBV24-1 to TRBJ2-1, with TRBD2 identical over 10 bases. The germline V gene encodes CDR1 KGHDR and CDR2 SFDVKD. J gave up 4 bases and V 2 bases, and 4 bases lay outside the gene matches. The CDR3 loop spans 16 amino acids. In DNA, the CDR3 is TGTGCCACCAGTGATTCGGGACTAGCGTTGTACAATGAGCAGTTCTTC. Translation: CATSDSGLALYNEQFF.

This clone came up a few times. The V and J genes are TRBV28 and TRBJ1-1, with a weak D call TRBD1 (5 bases). The CDR3 covers 12 residues. Trimming removed 2 bases from V and 7 bases from J, with 8 bases in between. The V gene's germline CDR1 is MDHEN and CDR2 SYDVKM. The DNA of the CDR3 is TGTGCCAGCAGTTTAGGGGCCAGTGAAGCTTTCTTT. Its translation: CASSLGASEAFF.

The chain has TRBV5-1 and TRBJ2-1; TRBD2 might be the D (5 bases). Deletions cut 0 bases from V and 0 bases from J, with 7 bases between. The germline V gene encodes CDR1 SGHRS and CDR2 YFSETQ. The CDR3 runs to 15 residues. Here the CDR3 DNA reads TGCGCCAGCAGCTTGGGAGGGTTCTCCTACAATGAGCAGTTCTTC. This translates into CASSLGGFSYNEQFF.

This clone was found a few times. DNA for the CDR3: TGTGCCAGCAGGGGCTCCGGATACACTGAAGCTTTCTTT. It translates to CASRGSGYTEAFF. This chain joins TRBV2 and TRBJ1-1; D not resolved. CDR1 and CDR2 from the germline V gene are SNHLY and FYNNEI. This CDR3 region has 13 residues. The ends were cut back, 6 bases at V and 3 bases at J, with 11 bases in the middle.

The V call is TRBV7-9, the J call TRBJ1-2, with 9 bases identical to TRBD1. The CDR3 sequence is 14 residues long. From germline, CDR1 is SEHNR and CDR2 FQNEAQ (reference sequence). Trimming at V came to 0 bases and at J to 8 bases, leaving 4 bases not matched to a gene. In nucleotides, the CDR3 is TGTGCCAGCAGCTTAGCGGGACAGGGAGGCGGCTACACCTTC. Translated, it gives CASSLAGQGGGYTF.

This clone was observed a single time. This chain uses TRBV4-1 with TRBJ2-7, with D perhaps matching TRBD2 (6 bases). Germline-derived CDR1 and CDR2 are MGHRA and YSYEKL. CDR3 length: 15 residues. V was pared by 1 base and J by 0 bases, with 10 bases between. CDR3 region: CASSQVPGSSYEQYF. CDR3 in DNA: TGCGCCAGCAGCCAAGTACCCGGGAGCTCCTACGAGCAGTACTTC.

This clone has only a few counts. The chain uses TRBV10-3 and TRBJ2-5, with 7 bases identical to TRBD2. This CDR3 contains 13 residues. Germline V gene lookup returns CDR1 ENHRY and CDR2 SYGVKD. V shed 11 bases and J 2 bases; nucleotides not matched to a gene: 8. CDR3 nucleotides: TGTGCCGGAGCGCGGGAGAGTCAAGAGACCCAGTACTTC. It is translated as CAGARESQETQYF.

The chain links TRBV24-1 to TRBJ2-1; 7 nucleotides agree with TRBD2. The CDR3 has 13 amino acids. Germline CDR1 reads KGHDR; CDR2 reads SFDVKD. Germline trimming cut 3 bases from V and 12 bases from J; bases unmatched to any gene: 7. CDR3: CATSDLWEGAQFF. The CDR3 DNA follows: TGTGCCACCAGTGATCTTTGGGAGGGCGCGCAGTTCTTC.

This chain uses TRBV5-4 with TRBJ2-1; TRBD2 agrees at 9 bases. V lost 0 bases, J lost 8 bases, and 3 bases stayed unmatched. The CDR3 covers 14 residues. CDR1 and CDR2 (germline): SGHNT, YYREEE (reference sequence). The CDR3 loop reads CASSLELAGDEQFF. CDR3 coding DNA: TGTGCCAGCAGCTTGGAACTAGCGGGCGATGAGCAGTTCTTC. The whole variable domain, filled in from reference TRBV5-4 and TRBJ2-1, reads ETGVTQSPTHLIKTRGQQVTLRCSSQSGHNTVSWYQQALGQGPQFIFQYYREEENGRGNFPPRFSGLQFPNYSSELNVNALELDDSALYLCASSLELAGDEQFFGPGTRLTVL.